These 5 T cell receptor beta chains originate from one sample sequenced in a study of blood T cell repertoires in COVID-19. The table came from immunoSEQ multiplex PCR; TCRdb's copy has only in-frame clones and leaves some out. The data hold roughly 150,000 clones, with around 88% observed a single time. Sample: peripheral blood. These TCRs come from a human donor in a cohort sampled during active COVID-19.

This sequence joins TRBV4-1 and TRBJ2-3, with 8 bases fitting TRBD2. Trimming at V came to 6 bases and at J to 0 bases, leaving 5 bases not matched to a gene. The CDR3 consists of 15 residues. From germline, CDR1 is MGHRA and CDR2 YSYEKL. The CDR3 region is CASSQRGLSTDTQYF. As DNA, the CDR3 is TGCGCCAGCAGTCAGCGGGGGCTTAGCACAGATACGCAGTATTTT.

The rearrangement uses TRBV4-3 and TRBJ2-7, with 9 bases lining up with TRBD1. This CDR3 comprises 17 residues. Unmatched junction bases numbered 15, after V lost 3 bases and J lost 6 bases. The germline V gene has CDR1 LGHNA and CDR2 YSLEER. The CDR3 protein is CASSHVMLGTGPIEQYF. In nucleotides, the CDR3 is TGCGCCAGCAGCCACGTAATGCTCGGGACAGGGCCCATCGAGCAGTACTTC.

This clone showed up just once. The V gene is TRBV7-3, the J gene TRBJ2-2; D gene unclear. Germline-derived CDR1 and CDR2 are SGHTA and FQGTGA. Trimming removed 5 bases from V and 0 bases from J, with 7 bases in between. The CDR3 totals 14 residues. The CDR3 region has the DNA TGTGCCAGCAGCCAGGCCCCGAACACCGGGGAGCTGTTTTTT. It codes for CASSQAPNTGELFF.

The chain uses TRBV4-2 and TRBJ1-3, with D perhaps matching TRBD1 (6 bases). Looked up from germline, CDR1 is LGHNA and CDR2 is YNFKEQ. The germline V and J ends were trimmed by 4 bases and 4 bases, with 11 bases remaining between them. The CDR3 loop spans 14 amino acids. The CDR3 is CASSPYRDGNTIYF. The CDR3 coding sequence is TGTGCCAGCAGCCCCTACAGGGACGGAAACACCATATATTTT.

J is TRBJ1-2 and V is TRBV12-3 or TRBV12-4; D is unclear. V gave up 1 base and J gave up 2 bases, with 5 bases separating them. The CDR3 is 13 amino acids. The CDR3 DNA reads as TGTGCCAGCAGTTTAGTCAGAAACTATGGCTACACCTTC. Translation gives CASSLVRNYGYTF.